Listed below are T cell receptor beta chains from one sample, sequenced in a study of blood T cell repertoires in COVID-19. Sequenced by immunoSEQ multiplex PCR; TCRdb stores in-frame clones only, minus some. The sample shows about 99,000 clones, roughly 84% of them seen only once. Sequencing input: peripheral blood. Receptor source: a man aged 70 or older with active or convalescent COVID-19. The CDR3 runs from the conserved cysteine through the conserved F or W. A D gene is named only where the DNA matches it firmly. Clone size is shown for a subset of rows, as once, few, many or a class of expanded clone.

v_call	d_call	j_call	clone_size	cdr3_aa	cdr3_nt
TRBV20-1	.	TRBJ2-7	medium-sized	CSASTLGDSNTYEQYF	TGCAGTGCTAGTACACTAGGGGACTCAAATACTTACGAGCAGTACTTC
TRBV29-1	.	TRBJ2-7	.	CSVQTVSYEQYF	TGCAGCGTTCAAACAGTCTCCTACGAGCAGTACTTC
TRBV2	TRBD1	TRBJ2-7	.	CASRDLGQGTREQYF	TGTGCCAGCAGGGATTTGGGACAGGGGACGAGGGAGCAGTACTTC
TRBV7-6	TRBD2	TRBJ2-3	.	CASSSLRRGGQNTQYF	TGTGCCAGCAGCTCTCTCCGGCGGGGGGGCCAGAATACGCAGTATTTT
TRBV18	TRBD1	TRBJ1-5	.	CASSSEQGGQPQHF	TGTGCCAGCTCTTCCGAACAGGGGGGACAGCCCCAGCATTTT
TRBV21-1	.	TRBJ2-5	.	CASKTGVEETQYF	TGTGCCAGCAAGACAGGGGTGGAAGAGACCCAGTACTTC
TRBV29-1	.	TRBJ2-3	.	CSPLVGDTQYF	TGCAGCCCACTAGTGGGGGATACGCAGTATTTT
TRBV7-9	TRBD2	TRBJ2-1	.	CASRSLAGGRNEQFF	TGTGCCAGCAGATCCCTAGCGGGGGGGCGTAATGAGCAGTTCTTC
TRBV27	TRBD2	TRBJ2-2	.	CASSLGLAGANTGELFF	TGTGCCAGCAGTTTGGGACTAGCGGGGGCGAACACCGGGGAGCTGTTTTTT
TRBV29-1	.	TRBJ1-1	.	CSVGAGLNTEAFF	TGCAGCGTTGGGGCAGGGCTGAACACTGAAGCTTTCTTT
TRBV28	.	TRBJ2-5	.	CASSLLQAQETQYF	TGTGCCAGCAGTTTATTACAGGCCCAAGAGACCCAGTACTTC
TRBV13	TRBD1	TRBJ1-2	.	CASSSGQGGNYGYTF	TGTGCCAGCAGCTCCGGACAGGGAGGTAACTATGGCTACACCTTC
TRBV9	.	TRBJ1-2	.	CASSVAVDSLGYTF	TGTGCCAGCAGCGTAGCGGTGGACAGCCTAGGCTACACCTTC
TRBV3-1/TRBV3-2	.	TRBJ2-7	.	CASSQTDPGVYEQYF	TGTGCCAGCAGCCAAACCGACCCCGGGGTCTACGAGCAGTACTTC
TRBV15	.	TRBJ1-2	.	CATSRGGELRGYTF	TGTGCCACCAGCAGAGGGGGGGAATTAAGGGGCTACACCTTC
TRBV20-1	.	TRBJ1-1	.	CSASREGVNTEAFF	TGCAGTGCTAGTAGGGAAGGGGTGAACACTGAAGCTTTCTTT
TRBV7-2	.	TRBJ2-4	.	CASSFRGSGENIQYF	TGTGCCAGCAGCTTCAGGGGTTCAGGGGAAAACATTCAGTACTTC
TRBV11-2	.	TRBJ1-4	few	CASSLGQNEKLFF	TGTGCCAGCAGCTTAGGGCAGAATGAAAAACTGTTTTTT
TRBV2	TRBD1	TRBJ1-1	.	CASSDGTVKAFF	TGTGCCAGCAGCGACGGGACAGTAAAAGCTTTCTTT